This TCR beta chain was profiled in a study of blood T cell repertoires in COVID-19. Study summary: Sites across the United States, Italy and Spain contributed samples from acute and convalescent COVID-19. T cells, B-cell-depleted T cells, or PBMCs provided the cDNA or gDNA that served as material.

Original data processing: From reference gene primer amplification, estimates of nucleated cell counts were derived. The assay was immunoSEQ multiplex PCR, and TCRdb's table has in-frame clones only and misses some. V, J and clone size reflect that table, while D and trimming were determined from the DNA. The sample holds roughly 200,000 clones, approximately 89% seen once. Trimming pared 3 bases from V and 7 bases from J, leaving 14 bases between. This CDR3 contains 14 residues. Germline lookup yields CDR1 SGDLS and CDR2 YYNGEE. Material: PBMCs or T cells enriched from blood (not recorded which). This chain links TRBV9 with TRBJ1-5; a possible D gene is TRBD1 (5 bases). This TCR came from a man aged 35 to 55 who had recovered from COVID-19. CDR3: CASSENQGPQPQHF. In DNA, the CDR3 is TGTGCCAGCAGCGAAAATCAGGGTCCCCAGCCCCAGCATTTT.